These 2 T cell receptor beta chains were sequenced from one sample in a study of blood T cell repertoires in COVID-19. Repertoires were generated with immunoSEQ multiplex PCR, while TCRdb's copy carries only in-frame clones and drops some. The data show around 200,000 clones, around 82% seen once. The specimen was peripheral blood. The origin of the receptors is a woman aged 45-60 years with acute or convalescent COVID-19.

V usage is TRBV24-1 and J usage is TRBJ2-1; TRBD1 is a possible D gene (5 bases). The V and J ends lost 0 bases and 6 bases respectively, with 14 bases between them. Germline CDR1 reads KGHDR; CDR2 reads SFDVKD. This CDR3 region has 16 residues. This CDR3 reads CATSDLGRTSINEQFF. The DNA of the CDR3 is TGTGCCACCAGTGATTTGGGGCGGACATCTATCAATGAGCAGTTCTTC.

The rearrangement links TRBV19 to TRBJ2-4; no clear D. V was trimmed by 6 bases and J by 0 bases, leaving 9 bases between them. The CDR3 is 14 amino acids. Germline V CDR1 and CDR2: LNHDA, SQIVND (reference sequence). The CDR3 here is CASRAEQAKNIQYF. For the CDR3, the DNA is TGTGCCAGTAGGGCCGAACAAGCCAAAAACATTCAGTACTTC.